This T cell receptor (beta chain) was retrieved from a study of cytomegalovirus exposure and HLA in healthy donors. General study points: Associated with HLA alleles at 0.05 false discovery rate in a later analysis were 16,951 TCR beta sequences. An apparent linkage of common viral pathogens to several of the most significant clusters emerged in a later analysis. With DRB1 most and HLA-C fewest, TCR association rates differed between HLA loci in a later analysis. Being productive about 90% or about 30% of the time was typical of most TCR beta V segments in an earlier analysis.

Points on this clone: Its antigen is unknown.

The CDR3 is 13 residues long. J lost 14 bases, V lost 4 bases, and 11 bases had no gene match. CDR1 and CDR2 from the germline V gene are SGHRS and YFSETQ. Researchers ran the PCR with 60 Vbeta and 13 Jbeta primers. Profiling relied on immunoSEQ multiplex PCR, and the TCRdb table lists in-frame clones only, not all of them. In the table there are under 200,000 clones, less than 75% of which are singletons. Sequenced: PBMCs. This clonotype was sampled from a girl aged 5 to 17 in good health and CMV-seronegative. This chain joins TRBV5-1 and TRBJ2-2; 7 bases are a match to TRBD1. The CDR3 loop reads CASSVSRQGRLFF. The DNA for the CDR3 is TGCGCCAGCAGCGTATCTCGACAGGGTCGCCTGTTTTTT.